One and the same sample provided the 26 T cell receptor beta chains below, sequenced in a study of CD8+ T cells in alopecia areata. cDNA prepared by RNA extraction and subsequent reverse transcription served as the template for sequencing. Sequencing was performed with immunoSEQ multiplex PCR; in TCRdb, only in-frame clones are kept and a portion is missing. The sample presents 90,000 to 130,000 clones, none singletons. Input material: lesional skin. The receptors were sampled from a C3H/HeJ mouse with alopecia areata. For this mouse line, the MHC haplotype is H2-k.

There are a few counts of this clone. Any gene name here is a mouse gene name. The CDR3 loop reads CASSKGQGADEQYF. The sequenced CDR3 bases are TGTGCCAGCAGTAAAGGACAGGGGGCTGAT. This rearrangement joins TRBV19 to TRBJ2-7, with 11 bases aligning to TRBD1. The read falls 4 residues short of the CDR3 end, and the missing part is taken from the germline J gene. Germline V lookup: CDR1 FNHDT, CDR2 SITEND (reference sequence). The CDR3 consists of 14 residues.

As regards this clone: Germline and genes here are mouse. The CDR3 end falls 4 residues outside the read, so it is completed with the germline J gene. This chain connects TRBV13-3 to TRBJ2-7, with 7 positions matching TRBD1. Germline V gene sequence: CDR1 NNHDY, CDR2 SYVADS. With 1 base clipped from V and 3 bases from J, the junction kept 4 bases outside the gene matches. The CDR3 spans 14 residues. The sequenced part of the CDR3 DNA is TGTGCCAGCAGTGATAGGGACAGTAACTAT. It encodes CASSDRDSNY. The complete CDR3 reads CASSDRDSNYEQYF.

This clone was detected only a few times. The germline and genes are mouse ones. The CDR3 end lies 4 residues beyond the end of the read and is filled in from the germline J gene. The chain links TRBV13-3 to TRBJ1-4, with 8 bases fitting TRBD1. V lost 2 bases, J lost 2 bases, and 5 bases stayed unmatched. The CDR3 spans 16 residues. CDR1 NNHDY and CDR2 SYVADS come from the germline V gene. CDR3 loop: CASSEQGVGSNERLFF. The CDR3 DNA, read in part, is TGTGCCAGCAGTGAACAGGGGGTGGGGTCCAACGAA.

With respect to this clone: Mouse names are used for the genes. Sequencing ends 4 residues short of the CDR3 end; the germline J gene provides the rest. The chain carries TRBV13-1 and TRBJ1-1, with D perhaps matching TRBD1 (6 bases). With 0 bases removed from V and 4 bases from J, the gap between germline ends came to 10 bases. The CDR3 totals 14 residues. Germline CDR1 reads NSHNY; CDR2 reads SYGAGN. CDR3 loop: CASSDEQGVTEVFF. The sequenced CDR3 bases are TGTGCCAGCAGTGATGAACAGGGAGTCACA.

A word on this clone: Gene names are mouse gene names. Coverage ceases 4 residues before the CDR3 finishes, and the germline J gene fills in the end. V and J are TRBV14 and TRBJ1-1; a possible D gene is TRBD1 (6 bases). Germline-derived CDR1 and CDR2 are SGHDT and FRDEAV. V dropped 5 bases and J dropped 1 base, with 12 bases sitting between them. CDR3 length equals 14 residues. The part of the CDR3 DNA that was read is TGTGCCAGCAGCCCCGGGACACTAAACACA. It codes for CASSPGTLNT. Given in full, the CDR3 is CASSPGTLNTEVFF.

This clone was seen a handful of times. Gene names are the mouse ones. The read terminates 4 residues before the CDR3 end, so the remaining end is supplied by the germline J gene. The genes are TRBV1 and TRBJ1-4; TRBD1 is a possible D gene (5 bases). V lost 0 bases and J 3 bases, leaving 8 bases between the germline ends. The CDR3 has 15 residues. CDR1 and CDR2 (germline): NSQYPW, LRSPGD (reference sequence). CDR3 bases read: TGCACCTGCAGTGCAGAGCAGGGAGCCAACGAA. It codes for CTCSAEQGANE. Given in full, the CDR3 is CTCSAEQGANERLFF.

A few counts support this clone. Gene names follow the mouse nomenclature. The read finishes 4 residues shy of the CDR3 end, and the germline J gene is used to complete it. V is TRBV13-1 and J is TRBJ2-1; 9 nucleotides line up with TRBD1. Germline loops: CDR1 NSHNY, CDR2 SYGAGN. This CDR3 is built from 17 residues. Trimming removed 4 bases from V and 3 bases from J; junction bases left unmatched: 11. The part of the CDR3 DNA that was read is TGTGCCAGCAGTTCTCCGGGACAGGGATTTGCCTATGCT. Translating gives CASSSPGQGFAYA. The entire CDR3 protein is CASSSPGQGFAYAEQFF.

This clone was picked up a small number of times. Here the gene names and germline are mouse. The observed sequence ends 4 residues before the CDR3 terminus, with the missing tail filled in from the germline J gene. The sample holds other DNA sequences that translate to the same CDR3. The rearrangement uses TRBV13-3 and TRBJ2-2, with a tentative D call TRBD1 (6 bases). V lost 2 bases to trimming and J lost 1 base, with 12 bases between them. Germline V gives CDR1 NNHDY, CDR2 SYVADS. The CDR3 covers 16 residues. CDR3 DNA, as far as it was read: TGTGCCAGCAGTGACCCTGGGACACTAAACACCGGG. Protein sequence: CASSDPGTLNTG. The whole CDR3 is CASSDPGTLNTGQLYF. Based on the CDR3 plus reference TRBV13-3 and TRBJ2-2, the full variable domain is EAAVTQSPRSKVAVTGGKVTLSCHQTNNHDYMYWYRQDTGHGLRLIHYSYVADSTEKGDIPDGYKASRPSQENFSLILELASLSQTAVYFCASSDPGTLNTGQLYFGEGSKLTVL.

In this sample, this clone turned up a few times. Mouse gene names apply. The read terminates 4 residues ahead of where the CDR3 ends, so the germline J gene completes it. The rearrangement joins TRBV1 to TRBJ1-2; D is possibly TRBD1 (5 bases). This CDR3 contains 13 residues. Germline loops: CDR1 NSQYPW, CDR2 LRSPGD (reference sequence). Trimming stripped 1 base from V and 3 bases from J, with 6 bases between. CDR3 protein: CTCSAVGDSDYTF. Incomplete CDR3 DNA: TGCACCTGCAGTGCAGTAGGGGACTCC.

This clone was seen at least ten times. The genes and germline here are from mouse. CDR3 sequence: CTCSAAGGLAEQFF. The DNA read from the CDR3 is TGCACCTGCAGTGCAGCGGGGGGGCTCGCT. The chain carries TRBV1 and TRBJ2-1; 8 positions match TRBD2. With the read ending 4 residues before the CDR3 end, the germline J gene is used to fill in that end. The CDR3 contains 14 residues. Germline V CDR1 and CDR2: NSQYPW, LRSPGD (reference sequence).

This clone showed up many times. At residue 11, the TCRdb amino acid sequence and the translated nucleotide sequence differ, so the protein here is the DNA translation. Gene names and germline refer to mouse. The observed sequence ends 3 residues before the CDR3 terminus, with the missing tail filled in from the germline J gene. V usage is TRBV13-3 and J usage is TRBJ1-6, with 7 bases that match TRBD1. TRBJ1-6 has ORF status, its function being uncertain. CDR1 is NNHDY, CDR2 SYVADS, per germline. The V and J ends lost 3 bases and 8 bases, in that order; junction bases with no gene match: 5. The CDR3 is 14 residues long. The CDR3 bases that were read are TGTGCCAGCAGTGGTCCCGGGACAGATTCGCCC. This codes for CASSGPGTDSP. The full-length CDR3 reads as CASSGPGTDSPLYF.

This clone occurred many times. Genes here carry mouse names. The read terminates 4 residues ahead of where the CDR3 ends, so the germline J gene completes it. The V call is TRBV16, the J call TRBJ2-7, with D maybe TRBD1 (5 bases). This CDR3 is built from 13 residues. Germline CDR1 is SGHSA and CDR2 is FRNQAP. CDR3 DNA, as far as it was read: TGTGCAAGCAGCTTAGACAGGGTATAT. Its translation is CASSLDRVY. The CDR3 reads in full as CASSLDRVYEQYF.

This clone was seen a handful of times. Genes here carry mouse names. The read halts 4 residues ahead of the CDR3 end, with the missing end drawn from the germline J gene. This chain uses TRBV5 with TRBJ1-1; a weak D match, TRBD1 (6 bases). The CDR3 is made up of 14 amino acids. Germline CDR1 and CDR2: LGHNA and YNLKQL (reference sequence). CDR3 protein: CASSQPGGAREVFF. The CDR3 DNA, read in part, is TGTGCCAGCAGCCAACCTGGGGGGGCGCGA.

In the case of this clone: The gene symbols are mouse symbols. This CDR3 is CASSPGGPDTGQLYF. The sequenced part of the CDR3 DNA is TGTGCCAGCAGTCCTGGGGGGCCCGACACCGGG. This chain joins TRBV13-3 and TRBJ2-2; 8 bases align to TRBD2. The CDR3 goes on 4 residues after the read ends, and that part is filled in from the germline J gene. The CDR3 sequence is 15 residues long. CDR1 is NNHDY and CDR2 is SYVADS in the germline V gene. Trimming took 4 bases from V and 3 from J; bases not matched to a gene: 5.

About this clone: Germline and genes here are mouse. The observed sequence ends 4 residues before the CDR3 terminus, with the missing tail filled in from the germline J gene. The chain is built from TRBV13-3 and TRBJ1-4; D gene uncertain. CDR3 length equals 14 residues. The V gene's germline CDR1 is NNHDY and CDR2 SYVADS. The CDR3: CASSDGVEGERLFF. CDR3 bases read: TGTGCCAGCAGTGATGGGGTTGAGGGCGAA.

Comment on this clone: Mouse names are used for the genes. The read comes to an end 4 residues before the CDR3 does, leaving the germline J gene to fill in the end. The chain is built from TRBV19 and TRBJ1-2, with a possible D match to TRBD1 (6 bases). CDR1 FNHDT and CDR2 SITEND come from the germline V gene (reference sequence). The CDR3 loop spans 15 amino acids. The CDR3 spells CASSIGTGGALDYTF. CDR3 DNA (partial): TGTGCCAGCAGTATAGGGACTGGGGGGGCGCTC.

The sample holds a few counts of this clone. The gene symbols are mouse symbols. CDR3 DNA, as far as it was read: TGTGCCAGCAGTATAAGGGGGGCGGTCTCC. As protein: CASSIRGAVS. The full CDR3 sequence reads CASSIRGAVSDYTF. This chain connects TRBV19 to TRBJ1-2, with a weak D call TRBD1 (6 bases). The read stops 4 residues short of the end of the CDR3; the missing end is completed from the germline J gene. The V end lost 1 base, the J end lost 4 bases, and 11 bases lay between the germline ends. The CDR3 has 14 amino acids. Per germline, CDR1 FNHDT and CDR2 SITEND (reference sequence). Supplemented by reference TRBV19 and TRBJ1-2, the full variable domain reads GGIITQTPKFLIGQEGQKLTLKCQQNFNHDTMYWYRQDSGKGLRLIYYSITENDLQKGDLSEGYDASREKKSSFSLTVTSAQKNEMAVFLCASSIRGAVSDYTFGSGTRLLVI.

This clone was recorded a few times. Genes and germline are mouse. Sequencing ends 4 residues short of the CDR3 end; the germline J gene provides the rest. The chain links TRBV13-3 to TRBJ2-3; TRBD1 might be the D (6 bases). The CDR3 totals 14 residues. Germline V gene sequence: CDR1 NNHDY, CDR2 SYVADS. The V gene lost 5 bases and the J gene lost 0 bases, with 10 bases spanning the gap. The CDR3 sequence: CASRTGTSAETLYF. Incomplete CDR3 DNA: TGTGCCAGCAGGACAGGAACTAGTGCAGAA.

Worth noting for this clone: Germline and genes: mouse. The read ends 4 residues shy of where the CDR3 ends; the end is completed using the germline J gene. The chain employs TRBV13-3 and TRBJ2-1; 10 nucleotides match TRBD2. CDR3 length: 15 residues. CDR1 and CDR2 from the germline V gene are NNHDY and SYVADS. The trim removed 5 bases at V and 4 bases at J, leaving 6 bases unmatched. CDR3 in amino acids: CASSPWGGAYAEQFF. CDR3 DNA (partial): TGTGCCAGCAGCCCCTGGGGGGGCGCTTATGCT.

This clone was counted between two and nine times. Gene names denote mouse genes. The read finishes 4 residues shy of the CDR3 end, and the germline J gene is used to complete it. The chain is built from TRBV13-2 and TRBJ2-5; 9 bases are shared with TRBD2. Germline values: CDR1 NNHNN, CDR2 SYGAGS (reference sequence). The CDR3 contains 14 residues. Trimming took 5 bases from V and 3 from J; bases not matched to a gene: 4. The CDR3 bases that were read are TGTGCCAGCGGGCCCGACTGGGGGCAAGAC. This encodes CASGPDWGQD. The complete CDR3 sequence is CASGPDWGQDTQYF.

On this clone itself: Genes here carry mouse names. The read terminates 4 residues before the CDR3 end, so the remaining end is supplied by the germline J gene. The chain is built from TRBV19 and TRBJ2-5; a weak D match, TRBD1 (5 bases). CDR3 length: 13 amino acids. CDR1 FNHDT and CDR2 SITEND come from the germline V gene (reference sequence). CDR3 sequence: CASSPQGGDTQYF. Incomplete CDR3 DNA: TGTGCCAGCAGTCCTCAGGGTGGGGAC.

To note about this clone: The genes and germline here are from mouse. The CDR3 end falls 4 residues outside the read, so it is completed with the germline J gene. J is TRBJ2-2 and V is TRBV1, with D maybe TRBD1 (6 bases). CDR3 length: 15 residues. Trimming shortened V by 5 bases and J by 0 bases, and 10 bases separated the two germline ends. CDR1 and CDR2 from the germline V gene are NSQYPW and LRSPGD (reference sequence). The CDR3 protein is CTCSPGHPNTGQLYF. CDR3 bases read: TGCACCTGCAGTCCGGGACATCCAAACACCGGG.

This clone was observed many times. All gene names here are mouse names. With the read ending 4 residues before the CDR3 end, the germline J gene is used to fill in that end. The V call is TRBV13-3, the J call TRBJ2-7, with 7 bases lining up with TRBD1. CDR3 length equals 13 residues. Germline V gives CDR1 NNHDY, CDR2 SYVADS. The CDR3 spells CASRNPGQYEQYF. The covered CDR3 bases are TGTGCCAGCAGAAACCCGGGACAGTAT.

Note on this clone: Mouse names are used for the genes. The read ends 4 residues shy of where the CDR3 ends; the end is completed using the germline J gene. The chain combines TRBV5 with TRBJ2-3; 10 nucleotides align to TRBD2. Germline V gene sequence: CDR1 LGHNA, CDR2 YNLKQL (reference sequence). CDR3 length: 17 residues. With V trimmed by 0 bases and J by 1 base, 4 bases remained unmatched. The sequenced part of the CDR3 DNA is TGTGCCAGCAGCCAAGACTGGGGGGGCGCCGGTGCAGAA. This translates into CASSQDWGGAGAE. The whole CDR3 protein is CASSQDWGGAGAETLYF.

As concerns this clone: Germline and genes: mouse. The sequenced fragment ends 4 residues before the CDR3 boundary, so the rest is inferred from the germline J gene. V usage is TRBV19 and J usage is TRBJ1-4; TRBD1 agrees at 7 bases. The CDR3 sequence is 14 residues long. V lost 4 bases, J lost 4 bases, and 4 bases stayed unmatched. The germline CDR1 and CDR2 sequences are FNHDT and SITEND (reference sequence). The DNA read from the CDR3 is TGTGCCAGCAGTCTCCGGGACAGCAACGAA. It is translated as CASSLRDSNE. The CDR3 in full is CASSLRDSNERLFF.

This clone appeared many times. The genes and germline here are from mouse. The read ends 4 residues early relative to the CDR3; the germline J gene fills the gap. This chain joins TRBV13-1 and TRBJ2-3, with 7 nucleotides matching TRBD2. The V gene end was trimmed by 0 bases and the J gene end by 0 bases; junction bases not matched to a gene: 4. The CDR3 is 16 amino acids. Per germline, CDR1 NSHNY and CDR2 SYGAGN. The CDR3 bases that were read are TGTGCCAGCAGTGATGCCTGGGGGTCTAGTGCAGAA. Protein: CASSDAWGSSAE. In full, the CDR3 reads CASSDAWGSSAETLYF.